This T cell receptor beta chain derives from a study of CD8 T cells in Susac syndrome. General study findings and limits: The study conceded that its TCR sequencing and HLA analysis involved relatively few individuals.

Random hexamers primed reverse transcription of about 0.45 to 1 ug RNA. The TCR beta CDR3 was amplified by immunoSEQ multiplex PCR across 54 Vbeta, 13 Jbeta. TCRdb recomputed calls from the immunoSEQ multiplex PCR reads with MiXCR, one row per CDR3 protein. The sample includes roughly 330,000 distinct CDR3 sequences, about 90% seen only once; the top ten take over 0.065%. The authors sequenced TCR beta from blood CD8+ and CD4+ T cells. Negative isolation was applied to CD8+ and CD4+ T cells, and FACS enrichment was applied to TEMRA cells. On this clonotype itself: The antigen remains unidentified.

V was trimmed by 6 bases and J by 3 bases, leaving 16 bases between them. The CDR3 spans 15 residues. Sequences were obtained from CD4+ T cells from PBMCs. The rearrangement uses TRBV12-3 or TRBV12-4 and TRBJ2-3; tentatively, D is TRBD1 or TRBD2 (5 bases each). The receptor was isolated from a human donor with multiple sclerosis. DNA for the CDR3: TGTGCCAGCAGCTACGTCCTGGGGGTAACAGATACGCAGTATTTT. Translating gives CASSYVLGVTDTQYF.